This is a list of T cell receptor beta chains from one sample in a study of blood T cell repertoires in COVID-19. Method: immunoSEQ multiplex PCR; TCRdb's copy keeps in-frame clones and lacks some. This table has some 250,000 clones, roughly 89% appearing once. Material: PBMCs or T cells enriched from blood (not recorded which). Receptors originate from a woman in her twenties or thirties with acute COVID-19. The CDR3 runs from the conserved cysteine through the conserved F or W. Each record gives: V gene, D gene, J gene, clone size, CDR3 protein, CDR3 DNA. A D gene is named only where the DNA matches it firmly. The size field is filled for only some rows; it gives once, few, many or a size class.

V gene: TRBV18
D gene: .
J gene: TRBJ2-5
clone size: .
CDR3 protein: CASSPLLSQETQYF
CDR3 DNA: TGTGCCAGCTCACCACTTCTTTCTCAAGAGACCCAGTACTTC

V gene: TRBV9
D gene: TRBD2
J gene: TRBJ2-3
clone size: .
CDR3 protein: CASSPGTSGAGTDTQYF
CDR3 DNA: TGTGCCAGCAGCCCCGGGACTAGCGGGGCCGGCACAGATACGCAGTATTTT

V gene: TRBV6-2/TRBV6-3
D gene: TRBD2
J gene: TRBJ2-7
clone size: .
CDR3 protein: CASTPNPGLAVHEQYF
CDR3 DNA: TGTGCCAGCACCCCTAATCCGGGACTAGCCGTCCACGAGCAGTACTTC

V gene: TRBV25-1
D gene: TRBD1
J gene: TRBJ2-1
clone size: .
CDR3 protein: CASSEEEGQGADEQFF
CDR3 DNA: TGTGCCAGCAGTGAAGAAGAGGGACAGGGGGCCGATGAGCAGTTCTTC

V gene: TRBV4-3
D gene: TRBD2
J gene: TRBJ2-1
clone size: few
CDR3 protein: CASSHPSTSGGISYNEQFF
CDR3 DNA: TGCGCCAGCAGCCACCCCTCGACTAGCGGGGGGATTTCCTACAATGAGCAGTTCTTC

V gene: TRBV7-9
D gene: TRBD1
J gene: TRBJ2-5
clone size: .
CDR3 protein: CASSLRTGRQETQYF
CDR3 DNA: TGTGCCAGCAGCTTAAGGACAGGGCGCCAAGAGACCCAGTACTTC

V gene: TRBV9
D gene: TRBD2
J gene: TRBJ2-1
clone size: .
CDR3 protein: CASSVAAGGGVGEQFF
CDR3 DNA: TGTGCCAGCAGCGTAGCAGCGGGGGGCGGAGTTGGTGAGCAGTTCTTC

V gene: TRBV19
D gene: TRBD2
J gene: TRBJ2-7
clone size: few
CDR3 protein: CASSRKRGEESSYEQYF
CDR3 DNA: TGTGCCAGTAGTAGAAAACGGGGGGAGGAAAGTTCCTACGAGCAGTACTTC

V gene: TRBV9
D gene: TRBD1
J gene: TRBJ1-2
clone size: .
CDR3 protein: CASSVAGGTGAGYTF
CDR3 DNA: TGTGCCAGCAGCGTAGCTGGTGGGACAGGGGCTGGCTACACCTTC

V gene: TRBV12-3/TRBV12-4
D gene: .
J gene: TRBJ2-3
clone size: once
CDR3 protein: CASTPVTDTQYF
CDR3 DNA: TGTGCCAGTACCCCAGTGACAGATACGCAGTATTTT

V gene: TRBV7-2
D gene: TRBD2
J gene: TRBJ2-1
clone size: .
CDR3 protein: CASSLSSGGLYNEQFF
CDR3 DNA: TGTGCCAGCAGCTTATCCTCGGGGGGGCTCTACAATGAGCAGTTCTTC

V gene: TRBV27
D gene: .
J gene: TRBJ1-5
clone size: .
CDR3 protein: CASNLDPPRGQPQHF
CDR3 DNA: TGTGCCAGCAACCTCGATCCGCCCAGGGGTCAGCCCCAGCATTTT

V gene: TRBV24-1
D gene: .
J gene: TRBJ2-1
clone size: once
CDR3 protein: CATSDLMGGEQFF
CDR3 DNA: TGTGCCACCAGTGATTTGATGGGGGGTGAGCAGTTCTTC

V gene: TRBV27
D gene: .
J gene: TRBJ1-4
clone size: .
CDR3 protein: CASRNRATNEKLFF
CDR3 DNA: TGTGCCAGCAGGAACAGGGCAACTAATGAAAAACTGTTTTTT

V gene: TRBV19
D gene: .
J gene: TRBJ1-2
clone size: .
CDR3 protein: CASSIPPGGYGYTF
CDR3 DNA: TGTGCCAGTAGTATTCCCCCGGGTGGCTATGGCTACACCTTC

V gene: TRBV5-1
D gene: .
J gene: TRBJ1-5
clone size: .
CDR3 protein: CASSQDSRHQPQHF
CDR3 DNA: TGCGCCAGCAGCCAAGACTCGAGACATCAGCCCCAGCATTTT

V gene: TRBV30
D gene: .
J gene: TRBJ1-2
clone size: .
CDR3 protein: CAWSGRTGVRVGYTF
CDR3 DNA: TGTGCCTGGAGTGGACGGACCGGTGTGAGGGTGGGCTACACCTTC

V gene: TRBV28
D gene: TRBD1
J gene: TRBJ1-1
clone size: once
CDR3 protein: CASVYRGWMNTEAFF
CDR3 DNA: TGTGCCAGTGTATACAGGGGTTGGATGAACACTGAAGCTTTCTTT

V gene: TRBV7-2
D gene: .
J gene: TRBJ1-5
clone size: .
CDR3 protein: CASSLNAGGNQPQHF
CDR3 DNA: TGTGCCAGCAGCTTAAATGCAGGGGGCAATCAGCCCCAGCATTTT

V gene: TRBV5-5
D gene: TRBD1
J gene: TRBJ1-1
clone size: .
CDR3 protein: CASRKNPTGGSSQAFF
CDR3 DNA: TGTGCCAGCCGTAAAAATCCGACAGGGGGCTCTTCACAAGCTTTCTTT

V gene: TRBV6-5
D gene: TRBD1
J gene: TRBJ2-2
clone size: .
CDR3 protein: CASSTGGGGGELFF
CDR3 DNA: TGTGCCAGCAGTACAGGGGGTGGTGGCGGGGAGCTGTTTTTT

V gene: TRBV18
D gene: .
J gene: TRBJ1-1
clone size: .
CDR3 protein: CASSPLGANTEAFF
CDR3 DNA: TGTGCCAGCTCACCTCTGGGGGCGAACACTGAAGCTTTCTTT

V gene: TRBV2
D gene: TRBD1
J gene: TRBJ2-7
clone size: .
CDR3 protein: CASSQMGQGAYEQYF
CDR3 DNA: TGTGCCAGCAGCCAAATGGGACAGGGGGCGTACGAGCAGTACTTC

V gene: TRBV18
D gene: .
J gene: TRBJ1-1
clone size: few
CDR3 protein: CASSPPSRNRAFF
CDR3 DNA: TGTGCCAGCTCACCACCGAGCCGTAACCGTGCTTTCTTT

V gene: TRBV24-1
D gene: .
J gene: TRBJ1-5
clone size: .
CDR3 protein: CATSDPGLGNQPQHF
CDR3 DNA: TGTGCCACCAGTGACCCAGGGCTTGGTAATCAGCCCCAGCATTTT

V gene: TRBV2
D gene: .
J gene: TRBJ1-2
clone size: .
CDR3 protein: CASSEEWMGAAYGYTF
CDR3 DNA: TGTGCCAGCAGTGAGGAGTGGATGGGGGCCGCCTATGGCTACACCTTC

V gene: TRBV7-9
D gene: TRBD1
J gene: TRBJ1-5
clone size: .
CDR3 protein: CASSSGGVQPQHF
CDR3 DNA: TGTGCCAGCAGCTCAGGGGGTGTTCAGCCCCAGCATTTT

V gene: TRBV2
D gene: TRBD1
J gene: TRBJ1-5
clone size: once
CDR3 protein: CASSEPGGYRNQPQHF
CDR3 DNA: TGTGCCAGCAGTGAACCAGGGGGCTATCGCAATCAGCCCCAGCATTTT

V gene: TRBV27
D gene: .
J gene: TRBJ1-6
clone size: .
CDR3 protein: CASSLGSGSSYNSPLHF
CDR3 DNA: TGTGCCAGCAGTTTAGGGAGTGGGAGCTCCTATAATTCACCCCTCCACTTT

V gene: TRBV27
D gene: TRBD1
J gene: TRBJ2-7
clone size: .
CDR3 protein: CASSLPGQMIKYEQYF
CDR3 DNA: TGTGCCAGCAGTCTCCCGGGACAGATGATTAAGTACGAGCAGTACTTC

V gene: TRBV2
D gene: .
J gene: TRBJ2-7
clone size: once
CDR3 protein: CASSETRVVFEQYF
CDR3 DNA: TGTGCCAGCAGTGAGACCAGGGTCGTTTTCGAGCAGTACTTC

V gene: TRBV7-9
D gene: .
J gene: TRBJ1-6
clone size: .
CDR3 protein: CASSLPGGSLEMGSPLHF
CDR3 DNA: TGTGCCAGCAGCCTCCCCGGGGGTAGTCTCGAAATGGGTTCACCCCTCCACTTT

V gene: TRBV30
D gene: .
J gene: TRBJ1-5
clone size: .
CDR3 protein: CAWSPPGQPQHF
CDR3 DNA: TGTGCCTGGAGTCCGCCCGGTCAGCCCCAGCATTTT

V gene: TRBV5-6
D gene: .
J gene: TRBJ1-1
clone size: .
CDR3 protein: CASSRTENTEAFF
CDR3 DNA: TGTGCCAGCAGCAGGACAGAGAACACTGAAGCTTTCTTT

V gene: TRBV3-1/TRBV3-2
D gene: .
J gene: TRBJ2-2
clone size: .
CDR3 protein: CASSPTDNIFGTGELFF
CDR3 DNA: TGTGCCAGCAGCCCGACAGATAACATATTCGGAACCGGGGAGCTGTTTTTT

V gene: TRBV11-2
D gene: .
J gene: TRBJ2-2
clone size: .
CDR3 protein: CASRFREAGELFF
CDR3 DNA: TGTGCCAGCAGATTCCGAGAAGCCGGGGAGCTGTTTTTT

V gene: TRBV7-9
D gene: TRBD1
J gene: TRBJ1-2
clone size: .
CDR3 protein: CASSLRQGPSNYGYTF
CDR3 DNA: TGTGCCAGCAGCTTGCGACAGGGCCCTTCTAACTATGGCTACACCTTC

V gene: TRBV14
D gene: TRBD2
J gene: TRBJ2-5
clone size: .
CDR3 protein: CASSQDRGLAGETQYF
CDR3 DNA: TGTGCCAGCAGCCAAGATCGAGGACTAGCTGGAGAGACCCAGTACTTC

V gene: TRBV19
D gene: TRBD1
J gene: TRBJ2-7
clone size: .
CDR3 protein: CASSVHRGGYEQYF
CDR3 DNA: TGTGCCAGTAGTGTCCACAGGGGCGGCTACGAGCAGTACTTC

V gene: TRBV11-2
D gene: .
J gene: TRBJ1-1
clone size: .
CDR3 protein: CASSLVRRANTEAFF
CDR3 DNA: TGTGCCAGCAGCTTAGTTAGGAGGGCGAACACTGAAGCTTTCTTT

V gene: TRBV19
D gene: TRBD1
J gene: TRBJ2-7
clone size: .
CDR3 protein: CASSAGQGYEQYF
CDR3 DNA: TGTGCCAGTAGTGCGGGACAGGGTTACGAGCAGTACTTC

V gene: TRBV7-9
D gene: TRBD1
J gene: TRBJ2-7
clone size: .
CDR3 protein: CASSLAGTVYEQYF
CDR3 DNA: TGTGCCAGCAGCTTAGCCGGGACAGTATACGAGCAGTACTTC

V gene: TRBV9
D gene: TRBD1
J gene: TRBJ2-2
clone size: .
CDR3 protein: CASSVPGGGNTGELFF
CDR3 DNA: TGTGCCAGCAGCGTCCCAGGGGGCGGAAACACCGGGGAGCTGTTTTTT

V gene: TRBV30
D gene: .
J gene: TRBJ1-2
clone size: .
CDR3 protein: CARGLSNYGYTF
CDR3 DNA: TGTGCCAGGGGACTTTCTAACTATGGCTACACCTTC

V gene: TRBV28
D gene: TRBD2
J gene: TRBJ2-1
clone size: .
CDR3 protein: CASSGDYISYNEQFF
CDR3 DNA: TGTGCCAGCAGTGGGGACTACATCTCCTACAATGAGCAGTTCTTC

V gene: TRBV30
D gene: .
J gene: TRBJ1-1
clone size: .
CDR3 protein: CAWAGYTEAFF
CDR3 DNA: TGTGCCTGGGCCGGGTACACTGAAGCTTTCTTT

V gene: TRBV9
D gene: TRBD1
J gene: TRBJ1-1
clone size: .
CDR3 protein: CASSLDSGGWNTEAFF
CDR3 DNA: TGTGCCAGCAGCCTAGATTCAGGGGGTTGGAACACTGAAGCTTTCTTT

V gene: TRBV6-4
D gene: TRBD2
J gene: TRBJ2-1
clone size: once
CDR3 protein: CASSDRGTSGHNEQFF
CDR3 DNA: TGTGCCAGCAGTGACCGAGGGACTAGCGGACACAATGAGCAGTTCTTC

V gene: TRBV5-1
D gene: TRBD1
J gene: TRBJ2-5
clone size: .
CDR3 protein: CASSLARRDSRETQYF
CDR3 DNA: TGCGCCAGCAGCTTGGCCCGTCGGGACAGTCGGGAGACCCAGTACTTC

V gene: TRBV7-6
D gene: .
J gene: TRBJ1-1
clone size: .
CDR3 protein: CASSPGGLNTEAFF
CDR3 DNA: TGTGCCAGCAGCCCGGGAGGGTTGAACACTGAAGCTTTCTTT

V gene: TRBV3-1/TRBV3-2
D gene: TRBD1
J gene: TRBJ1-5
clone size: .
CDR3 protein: CASSQDAAGGPQHF
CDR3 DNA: TGTGCCAGCAGCCAAGATGCCGCAGGGGGGCCCCAGCATTTT

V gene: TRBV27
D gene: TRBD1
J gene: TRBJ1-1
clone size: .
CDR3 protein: CASSPTTGLTEAFF
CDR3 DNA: TGTGCCAGCAGCCCCACGACAGGGCTCACTGAAGCTTTCTTT

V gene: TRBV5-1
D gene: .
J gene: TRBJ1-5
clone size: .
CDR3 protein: CASSLGQVGQPQHF
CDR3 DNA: TGCGCCAGCAGCTTGGGACAGGTTGGTCAGCCCCAGCATTTT

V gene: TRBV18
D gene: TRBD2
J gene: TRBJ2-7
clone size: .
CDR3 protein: CASSPLSTSGDSYEQYF
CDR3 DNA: TGTGCCAGCTCACCACTCTCGACTAGCGGGGACTCCTACGAGCAGTACTTC

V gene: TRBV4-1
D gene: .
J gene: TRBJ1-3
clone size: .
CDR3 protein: CASSQYSPGNTIYF
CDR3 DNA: TGCGCCAGCAGCCAATACAGTCCTGGAAACACCATATATTTT

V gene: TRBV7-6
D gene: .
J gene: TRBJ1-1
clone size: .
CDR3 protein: CASSSGQTPNTEAFF
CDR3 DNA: TGTGCCAGCAGCTCAGGACAGACACCTAACACTGAAGCTTTCTTT

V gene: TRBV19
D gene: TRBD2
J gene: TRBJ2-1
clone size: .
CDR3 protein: CASSIPGGPGEQFF
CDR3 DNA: TGTGCCAGTAGTATCCCGGGGGGGCCTGGTGAGCAGTTCTTC

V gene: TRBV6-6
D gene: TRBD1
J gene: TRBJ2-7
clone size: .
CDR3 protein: CASSKQGHEQYF
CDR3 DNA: TGTGCCAGCAGTAAACAGGGGCACGAGCAGTACTTC

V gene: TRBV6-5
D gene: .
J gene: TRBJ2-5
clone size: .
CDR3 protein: CASSFSVRYQETQYF
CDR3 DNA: TGTGCCAGCAGTTTCTCCGTCAGGTACCAAGAGACCCAGTACTTC